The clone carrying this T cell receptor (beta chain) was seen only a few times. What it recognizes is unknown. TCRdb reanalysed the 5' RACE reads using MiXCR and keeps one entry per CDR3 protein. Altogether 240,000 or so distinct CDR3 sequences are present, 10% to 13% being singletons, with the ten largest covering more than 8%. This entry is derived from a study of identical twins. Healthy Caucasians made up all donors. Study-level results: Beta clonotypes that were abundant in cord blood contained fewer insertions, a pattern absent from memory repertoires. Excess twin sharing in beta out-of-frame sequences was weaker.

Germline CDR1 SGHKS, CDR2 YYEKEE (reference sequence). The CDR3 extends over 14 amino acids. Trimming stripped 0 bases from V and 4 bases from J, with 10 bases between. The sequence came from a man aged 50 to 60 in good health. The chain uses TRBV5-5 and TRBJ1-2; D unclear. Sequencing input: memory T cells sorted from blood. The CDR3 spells CASSLEGRSYGYTF. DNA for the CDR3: TGTGCCAGCAGCTTGGAGGGTCGCAGCTATGGCTACACCTTC.